The 10 T cell receptor beta chains below were found in one sample sequenced in a study of control samples from healthy donors and cancer patients. The data were produced by immunoSEQ multiplex PCR, yet TCRdb's version contains in-frame clones alone and is incomplete. Of 100,000 to 150,000 clones in the sample, 87% are singletons; the top ten hold around 3%. The sequenced material came from blood. Every receptor here comes from a man aged 60 to 69 in good health.

V usage is TRBV30 and J usage is TRBJ1-4, with a possible D match to TRBD1 (6 bases). Germline V lookup: CDR1 GTSNPN, CDR2 SVGIG (reference sequence). Trimming shortened V by 2 bases and J by 7 bases, and 11 bases separated the two germline ends. The CDR3 is 13 amino acids. CDR3 sequence: CAWSQGQVEKLFF. The DNA for the CDR3 is TGTGCCTGGAGTCAGGGGCAGGTTGAAAAACTGTTTTTT.

This clone was seen a few times. This chain connects TRBV11-2 to TRBJ1-6; 8 nucleotides match TRBD1. Looked up from germline, CDR1 is SGHAT and CDR2 is FQNNGV. The CDR3 spans 17 residues. Trimming took 3 bases from V and 2 from J; bases not matched to a gene: 6. The CDR3 here is CASSFLTGGTYNSPLHF. The CDR3 bases are TGTGCCAGCAGCTTTCTAACAGGGGGAACCTATAATTCACCCCTCCACTTT.

The rearrangement uses TRBV28 and TRBJ1-6; maybe TRBD1 (5 bases). The CDR3 runs to 15 residues. With 7 bases removed from V and 7 bases from J, the gap between germline ends came to 17 bases. Germline V gene data show CDR1 as MDHEN and CDR2 as SYDVKM. The CDR3 reads CASNPTEKKNSPLHF. CDR3 in DNA: TGTGCCAGCAACCCGACAGAGAAGAAAAATTCACCCCTCCACTTT.

V gene TRBV5-6 combines with J gene TRBJ2-1, with 9 bases fitting TRBD1. V gave up 4 bases and J gave up 7 bases; unmatched junction bases: 6. The CDR3 has 14 amino acids. Germline loops: CDR1 SGHDT, CDR2 YYEEEE. This CDR3 reads CASSEDRGSNEQFF. The CDR3 DNA sequence: TGTGCCAGCAGCGAGGACAGGGGCAGTAATGAGCAGTTCTTC.

This clone was observed a handful of times. V usage is TRBV28 and J usage is TRBJ2-7; 13 bases match TRBD2. V lost 4 bases and J lost 0; bases outside the gene matches: 9. Germline lookup yields CDR1 MDHEN and CDR2 SYDVKM. This CDR3 has 18 amino acids. The CDR3 nucleotides read TGTGCCAGCAGTTCATTTGGGGGACTAGCGGGATCCTCCTACGAGCAGTACTTC. It is translated as CASSSFGGLAGSSYEQYF.

This clone has a handful of counts. The rearrangement links TRBV27 to TRBJ1-5; D is ambiguous. CDR1 and CDR2 from the germline V gene are MNHEY and SMNVEV (reference sequence). The CDR3 spans 14 residues. V lost 2 bases and J lost 2, with 7 bases in between. The CDR3 nucleotides are TGTGCCAGCAGTTTAATTTCTGGCAATCAGCCCCAGCATTTT. It is translated as CASSLISGNQPQHF.

The chain has TRBV7-9 and TRBJ1-2; unclear D gene. From germline, CDR1 is SEHNR and CDR2 FQNEAQ (reference sequence). V was trimmed by 1 base and J by 6 bases, leaving 15 bases between them. CDR3 length equals 15 residues. The CDR3 protein is CASSLVTALGDGYTF. For the CDR3, the DNA is TGTGCCAGCAGCTTAGTCACGGCACTCGGGGATGGCTACACCTTC.

In this sample, this clone turned up a few times. The J gene is TRBJ1-6, the V gene TRBV24-1; 8 positions match TRBD1. Germline values: CDR1 KGHDR, CDR2 SFDVKD. This CDR3 spans 14 amino acids. After removal of 2 bases from V and 10 bases from J, the junction contained 3 bases not matched to a gene. Here the CDR3 reads CATSDSTGESPLHF. Written as DNA, the CDR3 is TGTGCCACCAGTGATTCGACAGGGGAATCACCCCTCCACTTT.

The chain couples TRBV20-1 to TRBJ1-3; D is uncertain. CDR1 is DFQATT and CDR2 is SNEGSKA in the germline V gene (reference sequence). Trimming removed 3 bases from V and 0 bases from J, with 9 bases in between. The CDR3 is made up of 14 amino acids. The CDR3 DNA reads TGCAGTGCTAGTACTCACATCTCTGGAAACACCATATATTTT. Translating it yields CSASTHISGNTIYF.

The rearrangement links TRBV7-8 to TRBJ2-7; D might be TRBD1 (6 bases). Looked up from germline, CDR1 is SGHVS and CDR2 is FQNEAQ. With 1 base removed from V and 2 bases from J, the gap between germline ends came to 9 bases. There are 14 residues in the CDR3. In DNA, the CDR3 is TGTGCCAGCAGCTTAGACAGGGTTACCTACGAGCAGTACTTC. It translates to CASSLDRVTYEQYF.